This is a list of T cell receptor beta chains from one sample in a study of blood T cell repertoires in COVID-19. Method: immunoSEQ multiplex PCR; TCRdb's copy keeps in-frame clones and lacks some. The table lists fewer than 350,000 clones, about 86% of them singletons. Source material: peripheral blood. These receptors all stem from a woman aged 25 to 39 who had recovered from COVID-19. Both conserved end residues are part of each CDR3. D genes are given only for firm matches. For some rows the clone size is stated as once, few or many, or as a class when expanded; others skip it.

>TRBV5-1|once|-|TRBJ2-1
TGCGCCAGCAGCTTGGTGGGACAAAACAATGAGCAGTTCTTC
CASSLVGQNNEQFF
>TRBV13|-|-|TRBJ1-5
TGTGCCAGCAGCAGGGACAAAAGAACTCCCCAGCATTTT
CASSRDKRTPQHF
>TRBV19|-|TRBD1|TRBJ1-3
TGTGCCAGTAGTCCGGGACAGGGGGCACTTGGAAACACCATATATTTT
CASSPGQGALGNTIYF
>TRBV18|-|-|TRBJ2-2
TGTGCCAGCTCACAATTGCAGGGGCCCGGGGAGCTGTTTTTT
CASSQLQGPGELFF
>TRBV23-1|-|-|TRBJ2-2
TGCGCCAGCAGCCGAATCCCACAGGGCCGCACCGGGGAGCTGTTTTTT
CASSRIPQGRTGELFF
>TRBV13|-|-|TRBJ2-7
TGTGCCAGCAGCTTAGGCGGGGGGCTTACCTACGAGCAGTACTTC
CASSLGGGLTYEQYF
>TRBV6-5|-|-|TRBJ2-1
TGTGCCAGCACCCTCCTACCGGGGGATTACAATGAGCAGTTCTTC
CASTLLPGDYNEQFF
>TRBV19|-|-|TRBJ2-3
TGTGCCACTCAGCCAGCGGTTACTAGCACAGATACGCAGTATTTT
CATQPAVTSTDTQYF
>TRBV28|few|TRBD2|TRBJ2-3
TGTGCCAGCAGTTTCGTTTGGACTAGCGGGGAGAGCACAGATACGCAGTATTTT
CASSFVWTSGESTDTQYF
>TRBV7-9|-|TRBD1|TRBJ2-7
TGTGCCAGCAGCTTGGGACAGGGCTTAGACTACTCCTCCTACGAGCAGTACTTC
CASSLGQGLDYSSYEQYF
>TRBV27|-|-|TRBJ1-6
TGTGCCAGCAGGGCCGGAGGAGAATATAATTCACCCCTCCACTTT
CASRAGGEYNSPLHF
>TRBV19|-|TRBD1|TRBJ2-5
TGTGCCAGTAGTGGAGATCAGACAGGGGGCATCCCAGAGACCCAGTACTTC
CASSGDQTGGIPETQYF
>TRBV28|-|TRBD2|TRBJ2-3
TGTGCCAGCACCGCCCCCCGGACTAGATCCACAGATACGCAGTATTTT
CASTAPRTRSTDTQYF
>TRBV5-4|-|-|TRBJ2-7
TGTGCCAGCAGCTTCATCGCCGGCGAGCAGTACTTC
CASSFIAGEQYF
>TRBV4-2|-|-|TRBJ2-3
TGTGCCAGCAGCCAAGTACGCTATAGCACAGATACGCAGTATTTT
CASSQVRYSTDTQYF
>TRBV12-3/TRBV12-4|-|-|TRBJ1-5
TGTGCCAGCAGTTTACTCAATCAGCCCCAGCATTTT
CASSLLNQPQHF
>TRBV28|few|-|TRBJ1-2
TGTGCCAGCAGTAAGGGGCTCGGAATCCTAGCTAACTATGGCTACACCTTC
CASSKGLGILANYGYTF
>TRBV9|-|-|TRBJ1-1
TGTGCCAGCAGCGTATTGGGGGCCGGCACTGAAGCTTTCTTT
CASSVLGAGTEAFF
>TRBV4-3|-|-|TRBJ2-7
TGCGCCAGCAGCCATCTCCCTACCTCCTACGAGCAGTACTTC
CASSHLPTSYEQYF
>TRBV5-1|-|TRBD1|TRBJ2-7
TGCGCCAGCAGCTCAGAAACAGGGGGCCCTTACGAGCAGTACTTC
CASSSETGGPYEQYF
>TRBV19|-|TRBD2|TRBJ2-7
TGTGCCAGTAGTTACCTAGCGGGAGCCCTCTACGAGCAGTACTTC
CASSYLAGALYEQYF
>TRBV6-5|-|-|TRBJ2-5
TGTGCCAGCAGACCCAGGGATCCAGAGACCCAGTACTTC
CASRPRDPETQYF
>TRBV11-3|-|TRBD2|TRBJ2-1
TGTGCCAGCAGCCCAGGACGGGCGGGAGTTAGACACAATGAGCAGTTCTTC
CASSPGRAGVRHNEQFF
>TRBV6-5|-|-|TRBJ1-6
TGTGCCAGCAGCCGCAGCGAATATAATTCACCCCTCCACTTT
CASSRSEYNSPLHF
>TRBV4-1|few|-|TRBJ1-2
TGCGCCAGCAGCCCCGGAGGGGTAAACGGAGATGGCTACACCTTC
CASSPGGVNGDGYTF
>TRBV13|-|TRBD1|TRBJ1-1
TGTGCCAGCAGAGGCTCCCGGGGGGACAGGGCAATTGAAGCTTTCTTT
CASRGSRGDRAIEAFF
>TRBV15|-|TRBD2|TRBJ2-1
TGTGCCACCAGCCCGGGACTAGAGCAGTTCTTC
CATSPGLEQFF
>TRBV11-1|few|TRBD1|TRBJ2-7
TGTGCCAGCAGCCTTCCGGGACAGGGTCTCTACGAGCAGTACTTC
CASSLPGQGLYEQYF
>TRBV11-3|few|TRBD1|TRBJ1-2
TGTGCCAGCAGCTCCAGGGACAGCTATGGCTACACCTTC
CASSSRDSYGYTF
>TRBV21-1|-|-|TRBJ2-6
TGTGCCAGCAGCCAGACAACTGGGGCCAACGTCCTGACTTTC
CASSQTTGANVLTF
>TRBV27|-|TRBD2|TRBJ2-7
TGTGCCAGCAGTTCTACCCCCCCTAGCGGCCCCAACGAGCAGTACTTC
CASSSTPPSGPNEQYF
>TRBV2|once|-|TRBJ2-2
TGTGCCAGCAGTGGGGGGGTCTTGAGCGGGGAGCTGTTTTTT
CASSGGVLSGELFF
>TRBV9|-|TRBD2|TRBJ2-1
TGTGCCAGCAGCTCGGTGCACGGACTAGCGGGAGATGAGCAGTTCTTC
CASSSVHGLAGDEQFF
>TRBV7-6|once|TRBD1|TRBJ1-6
TGTGCCAGCAGCTTAGAGTTACGCAGGGGGCTGGATAATTCACCCCTCCACTTT
CASSLELRRGLDNSPLHF
>TRBV5-4|-|-|TRBJ1-1
TGTGCCAGCAGCTTGGGGCAGGGAAGGATTGGTGAAGCTTTCTTT
CASSLGQGRIGEAFF